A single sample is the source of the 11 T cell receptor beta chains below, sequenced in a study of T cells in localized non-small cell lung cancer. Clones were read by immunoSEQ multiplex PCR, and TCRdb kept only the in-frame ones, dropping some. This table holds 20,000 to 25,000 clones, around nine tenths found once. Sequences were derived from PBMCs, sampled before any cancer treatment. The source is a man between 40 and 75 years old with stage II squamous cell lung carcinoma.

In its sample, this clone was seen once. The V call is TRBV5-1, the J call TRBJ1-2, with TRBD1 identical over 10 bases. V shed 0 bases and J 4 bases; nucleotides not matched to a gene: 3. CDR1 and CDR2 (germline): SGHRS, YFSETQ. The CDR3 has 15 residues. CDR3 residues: CASSLAGQGVYGYTF. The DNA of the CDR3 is TGCGCCAGCAGCTTGGCCGGACAGGGGGTCTATGGCTACACCTTC.

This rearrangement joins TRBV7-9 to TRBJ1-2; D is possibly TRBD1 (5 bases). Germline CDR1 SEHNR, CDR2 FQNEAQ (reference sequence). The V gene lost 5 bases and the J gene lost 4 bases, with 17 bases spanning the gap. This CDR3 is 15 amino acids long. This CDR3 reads CASSIDSPYFYGYTF. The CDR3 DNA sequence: TGTGCCAGCAGCATAGACAGCCCATACTTCTATGGCTACACCTTC. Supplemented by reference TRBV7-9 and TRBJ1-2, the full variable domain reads DTGVSQNPRHKITKRGQNVTFRCDPISEHNRLYWYRQTLGQGPEFLTYFQNEAQLEKSRLLSDRFSAERPKGSFSTLEIQRTEQGDSAMYLCASSIDSPYFYGYTFGSGTRLTVV.

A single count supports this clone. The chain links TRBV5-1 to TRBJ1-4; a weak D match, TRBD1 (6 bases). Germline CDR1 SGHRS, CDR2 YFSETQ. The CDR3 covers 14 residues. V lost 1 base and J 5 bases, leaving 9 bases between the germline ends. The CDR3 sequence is CASSLRGRNEKLFF. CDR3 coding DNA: TGCGCCAGCAGCTTGAGGGGGAGGAATGAAAAACTGTTTTTT.

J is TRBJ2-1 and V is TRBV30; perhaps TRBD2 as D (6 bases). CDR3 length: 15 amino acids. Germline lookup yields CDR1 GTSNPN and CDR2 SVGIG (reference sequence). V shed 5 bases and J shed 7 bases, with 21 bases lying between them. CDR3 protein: CAWSSGRGSWNEQFF. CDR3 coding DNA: TGTGCCTGGTCGTCCGGGCGGGGTTCCTGGAATGAGCAGTTCTTC.

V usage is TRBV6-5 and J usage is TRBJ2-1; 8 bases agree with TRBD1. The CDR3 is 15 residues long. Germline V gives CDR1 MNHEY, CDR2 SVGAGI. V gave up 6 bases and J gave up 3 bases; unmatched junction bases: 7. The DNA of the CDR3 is TGTGCCAGCAGCCAGGACAGGGTACTCTACAATGAGCAGTTCTTC. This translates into CASSQDRVLYNEQFF.

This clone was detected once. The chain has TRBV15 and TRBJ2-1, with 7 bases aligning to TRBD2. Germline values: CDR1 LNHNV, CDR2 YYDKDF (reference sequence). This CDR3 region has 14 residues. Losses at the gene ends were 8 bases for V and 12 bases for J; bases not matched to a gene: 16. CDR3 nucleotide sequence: TGTGCCACCTCCCCGTCGGGAGGCCCGTATGGGCAGTTCTTC. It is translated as CATSPSGGPYGQFF.

The chain's CDR3 is CASSPWSGANVLTF. The CDR3 nucleotides read TGTGCCAGCAGTCCGTGGAGTGGGGCCAACGTCCTGACTTTC. The V call is TRBV27, the J call TRBJ2-6, with D uncertain. The CDR3 is 14 residues long. The V end was cut by 5 bases, the J end by 3 bases, with 8 bases between. Germline V gene sequence: CDR1 MNHEY, CDR2 SMNVEV (reference sequence).

Written as DNA, the CDR3 is TGTGCCAGCAGCTCTTTAGCGGGACTAGCGGGGGATCGCACAGATACGCAGTATTTT. Its protein is CASSSLAGLAGDRTDTQYF. The chain combines TRBV7-8 with TRBJ2-3; the match to TRBD2 covers 14 bases. CDR3 size: 19 residues. Germline assignment: CDR1 SGHVS and CDR2 FQNEAQ. Germline trimming cut 4 bases from V and 1 base from J; bases unmatched to any gene: 10.

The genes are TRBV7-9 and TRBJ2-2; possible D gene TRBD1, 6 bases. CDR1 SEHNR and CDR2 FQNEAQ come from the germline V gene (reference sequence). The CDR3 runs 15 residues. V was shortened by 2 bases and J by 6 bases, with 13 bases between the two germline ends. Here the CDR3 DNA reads TGTGCCAGCAGCTTATACAGGGATTTACCCGGGGAGCTGTTTTTT. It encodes CASSLYRDLPGELFF. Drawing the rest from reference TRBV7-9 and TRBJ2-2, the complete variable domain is DTGVSQNPRHKITKRGQNVTFRCDPISEHNRLYWYRQTLGQGPEFLTYFQNEAQLEKSRLLSDRFSAERPKGSFSTLEIQRTEQGDSAMYLCASSLYRDLPGELFFGEGSRLTVL.

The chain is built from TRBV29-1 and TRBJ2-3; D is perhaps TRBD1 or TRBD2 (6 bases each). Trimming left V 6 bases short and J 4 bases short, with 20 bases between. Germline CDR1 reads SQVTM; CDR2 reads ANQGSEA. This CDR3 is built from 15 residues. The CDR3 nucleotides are TGCAGCGTGGCCAGGGGTACGGGGGTCGCAGATACGCAGTATTTT. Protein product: CSVARGTGVADTQYF.

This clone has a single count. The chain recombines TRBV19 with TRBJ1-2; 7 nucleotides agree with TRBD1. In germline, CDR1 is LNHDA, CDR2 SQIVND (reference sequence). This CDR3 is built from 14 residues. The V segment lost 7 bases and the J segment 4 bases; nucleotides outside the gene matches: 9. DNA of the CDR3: TGTGCCAGTACCTCGGGACAGATCTTCTATGGCTACACCTTC. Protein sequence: CASTSGQIFYGYTF. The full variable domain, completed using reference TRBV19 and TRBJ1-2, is DGGITQSPKYLFRKEGQNVTLSCEQNLNHDAMYWYRQDPGQGLRLIYYSQIVNDFQKGDIAEGYSVSREKKESFPLTVTSAQKNPTAFYLCASTSGQIFYGYTFGSGTRLTVV.